This T cell receptor (beta chain) was captured by sequencing in a study of cytomegalovirus exposure and HLA in healthy donors. This CDR3 is built from 13 residues. Germline-derived CDR1 and CDR2 are LNHNV and YYDKDF (reference sequence). The V end was cut by 0 bases, the J end by 11 bases, with 13 bases between. In the PCR, 60 Vbeta and 13 Jbeta primers were used. The method was immunoSEQ multiplex PCR; TCRdb's version includes in-frame clones alone and lacks a portion of them. The data contain over 150,000 clones, about four fifths of them singletons. The V call is TRBV15, the J call TRBJ1-1, with a weak D call TRBD1 (6 bases). The sequenced material came from PBMCs. The origin of this receptor is a woman in her twenties or thirties in good health and CMV-seropositive. CDR3 nucleotide sequence: TGTGCCACCAGCAGAGAGGGGGCCCTTAGGGCTTTCTTT. This translates into CATSREGALRAFF.